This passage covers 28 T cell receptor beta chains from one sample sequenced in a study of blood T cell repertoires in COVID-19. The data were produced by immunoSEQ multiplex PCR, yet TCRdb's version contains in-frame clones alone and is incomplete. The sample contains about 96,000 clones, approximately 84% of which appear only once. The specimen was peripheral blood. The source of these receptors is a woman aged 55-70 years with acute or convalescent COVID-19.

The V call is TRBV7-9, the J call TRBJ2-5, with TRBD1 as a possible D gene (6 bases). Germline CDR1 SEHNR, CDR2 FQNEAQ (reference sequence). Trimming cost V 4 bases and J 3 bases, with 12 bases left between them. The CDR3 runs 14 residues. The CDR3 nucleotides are TGTGCCAGCAGCTCAGGGGTCTTAAAAGAGACCCAGTACTTC. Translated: CASSSGVLKETQYF.

In DNA form, the CDR3 reads TGTGCCAGCAGCGGGCCAGGGGCAGCCTACGAGCAGTACTTC. Encoded protein: CASSGPGAAYEQYF. V gene TRBV11-2 combines with J gene TRBJ2-7; D is possibly TRBD1 (6 bases). Germline lookup yields CDR1 SGHAT and CDR2 FQNNGV. This CDR3 has 14 residues. V was trimmed by 5 bases and J by 2 bases, leaving 13 bases between them. Variable domain in full (rest from reference TRBV11-2 and TRBJ2-7): EAGVAQSPRYKIIEKRQSVAFWCNPISGHATLYWYQQILGQGPKLLIQFQNNGVVDDSQLPKDRFSAERLKGVDSTLKIQPAKLEDSAVYLCASSGPGAAYEQYFGPGTRLTVT.

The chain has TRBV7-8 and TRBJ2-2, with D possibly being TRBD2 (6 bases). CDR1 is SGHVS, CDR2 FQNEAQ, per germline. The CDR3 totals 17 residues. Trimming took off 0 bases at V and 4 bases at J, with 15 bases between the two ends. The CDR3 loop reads CASSLATGGAITGELFF. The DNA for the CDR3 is TGTGCCAGCAGCTTAGCGACCGGCGGGGCAATCACCGGGGAGCTGTTTTTT. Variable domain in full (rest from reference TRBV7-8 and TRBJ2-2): GAGVSQSPRYKVAKRGQDVALRCDPISGHVSLFWYQQALGQGPEFLTYFQNEAQLDKSGLPSDRFFAERPEGSVSTLKIQRTQQEDSAVYLCASSLATGGAITGELFFGEGSRLTVL.

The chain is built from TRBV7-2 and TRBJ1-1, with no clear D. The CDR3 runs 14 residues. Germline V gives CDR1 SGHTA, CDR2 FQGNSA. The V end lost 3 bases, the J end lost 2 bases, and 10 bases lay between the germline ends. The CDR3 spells CASSFTVRNTEAFF. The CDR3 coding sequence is TGTGCCAGCAGCTTTACCGTGAGAAACACTGAAGCTTTCTTT.

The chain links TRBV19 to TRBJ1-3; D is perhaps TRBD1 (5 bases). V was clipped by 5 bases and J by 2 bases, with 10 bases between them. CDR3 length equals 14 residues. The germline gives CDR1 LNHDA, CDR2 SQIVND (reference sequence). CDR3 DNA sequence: TGTGCCAGTAGTCCACAGGCCCCTGGAAACACCATATATTTT. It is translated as CASSPQAPGNTIYF.

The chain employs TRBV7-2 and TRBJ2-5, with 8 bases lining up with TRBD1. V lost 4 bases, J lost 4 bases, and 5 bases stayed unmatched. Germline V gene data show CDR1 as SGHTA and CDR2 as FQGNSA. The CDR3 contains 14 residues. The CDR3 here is CASSSRQGIETQYF. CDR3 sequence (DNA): TGTGCCAGCAGCTCCCGACAGGGGATAGAGACCCAGTACTTC.

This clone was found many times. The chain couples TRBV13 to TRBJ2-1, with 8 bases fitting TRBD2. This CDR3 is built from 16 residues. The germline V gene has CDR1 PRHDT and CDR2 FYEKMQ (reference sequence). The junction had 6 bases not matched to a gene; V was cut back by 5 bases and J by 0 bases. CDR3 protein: CASSLTGTSSYNEQFF. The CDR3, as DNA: TGTGCCAGCAGCCTTACCGGGACTAGCTCCTACAATGAGCAGTTCTTC.

The CDR3 DNA follows: TGTGCCAGCAGCTTAGGTGAGACAGGGAACGATGAGCAGTTCTTC. Translated, it gives CASSLGETGNDEQFF. This sequence joins TRBV7-2 and TRBJ2-1, with 7 bases lining up with TRBD1. Germline CDR1 SGHTA, CDR2 FQGNSA. The CDR3 length is 15 residues. Trimming took 1 base from V and 8 from J; bases not matched to a gene: 8.

CDR3 in DNA: TGTGCCAGCAGGTTGGACAGAGCAGGTGAAAAACTGTTTTTT. Translating gives CASRLDRAGEKLFF. This chain uses TRBV2 with TRBJ1-4; possibly TRBD1 for D (6 bases). V lost 6 bases, J lost 7 bases, and 15 bases lay in between. This CDR3 has 14 amino acids. Per germline, CDR1 SNHLY and CDR2 FYNNEI.

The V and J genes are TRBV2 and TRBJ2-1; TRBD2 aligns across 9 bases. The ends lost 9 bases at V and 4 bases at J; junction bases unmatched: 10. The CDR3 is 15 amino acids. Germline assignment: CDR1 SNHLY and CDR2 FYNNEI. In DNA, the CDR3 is TGTGCCAGTTTCCGCGGGGGGGTAGTTTACAATGAGCAGTTCTTC. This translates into CASFRGGVVYNEQFF.

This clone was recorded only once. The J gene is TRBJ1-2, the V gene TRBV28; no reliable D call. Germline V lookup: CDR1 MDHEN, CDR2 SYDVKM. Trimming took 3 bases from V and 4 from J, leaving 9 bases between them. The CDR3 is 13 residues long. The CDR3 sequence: CASSFPGSYGYTF. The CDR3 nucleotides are TGTGCCAGCAGTTTCCCGGGGAGCTATGGCTACACCTTC.

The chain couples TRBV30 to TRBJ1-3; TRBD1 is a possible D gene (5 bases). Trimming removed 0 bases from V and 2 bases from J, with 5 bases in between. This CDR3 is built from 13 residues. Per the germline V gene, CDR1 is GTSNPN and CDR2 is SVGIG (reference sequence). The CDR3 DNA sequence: TGTGCCTGGAGTGTAGGGGCTGGAAACACCATATATTTT. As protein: CAWSVGAGNTIYF.

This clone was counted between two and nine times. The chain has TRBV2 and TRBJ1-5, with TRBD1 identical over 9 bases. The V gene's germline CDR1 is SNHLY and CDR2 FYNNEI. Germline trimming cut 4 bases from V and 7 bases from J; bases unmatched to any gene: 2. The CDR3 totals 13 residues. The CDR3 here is CASSGQGGQPQHF. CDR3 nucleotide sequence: TGTGCCAGCAGTGGACAGGGGGGCCAGCCCCAGCATTTT. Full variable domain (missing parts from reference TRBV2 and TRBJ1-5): EPEVTQTPSHQVTQMGQEVILRCVPISNHLYFYWYRQILGQKVEFLVSFYNNEISEKSEIFDDQFSVERPDGSNFTLKIRSTKLEDSAMYFCASSGQGGQPQHFGDGTRLSIL.

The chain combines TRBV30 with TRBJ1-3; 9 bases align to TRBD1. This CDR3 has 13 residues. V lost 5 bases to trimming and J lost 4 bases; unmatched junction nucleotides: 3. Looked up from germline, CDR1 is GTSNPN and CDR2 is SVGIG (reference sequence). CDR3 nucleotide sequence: TGTGCCTGGGGGACAGGGCCCGGAAACACCATATATTTT. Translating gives CAWGTGPGNTIYF. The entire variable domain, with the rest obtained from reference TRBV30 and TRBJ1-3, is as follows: SQTIHQWPATLVQPVGSPLSLECTVEGTSNPNLYWYRQAAGRGLQLLFYSVGIGQISSEVPQNLSASRPQDRQFILSSKKLLLSDSGFYLCAWGTGPGNTIYFGEGSWLTVV.

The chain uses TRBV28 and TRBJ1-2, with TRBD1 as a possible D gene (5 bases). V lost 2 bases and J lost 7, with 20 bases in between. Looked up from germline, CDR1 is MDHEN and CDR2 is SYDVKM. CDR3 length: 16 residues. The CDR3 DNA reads TGTGCCAGCAGTTTAACCCGGGCCAGGACATTGGGTGGCTACACCTTC. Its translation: CASSLTRARTLGGYTF.

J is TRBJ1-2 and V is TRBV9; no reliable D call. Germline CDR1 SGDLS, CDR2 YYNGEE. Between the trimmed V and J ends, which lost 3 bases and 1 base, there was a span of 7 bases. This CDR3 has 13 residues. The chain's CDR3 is CASSDQINYGYTF. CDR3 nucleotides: TGTGCCAGCAGCGATCAGATTAACTATGGCTACACCTTC.

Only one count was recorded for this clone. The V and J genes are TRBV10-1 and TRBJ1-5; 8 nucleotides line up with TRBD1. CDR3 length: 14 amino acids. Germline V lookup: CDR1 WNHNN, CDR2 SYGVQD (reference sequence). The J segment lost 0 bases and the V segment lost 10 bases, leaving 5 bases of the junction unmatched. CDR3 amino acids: CANGTGSSNQPQHF. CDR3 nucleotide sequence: TGCGCCAACGGGACAGGAAGTAGCAATCAGCCCCAGCATTTT.

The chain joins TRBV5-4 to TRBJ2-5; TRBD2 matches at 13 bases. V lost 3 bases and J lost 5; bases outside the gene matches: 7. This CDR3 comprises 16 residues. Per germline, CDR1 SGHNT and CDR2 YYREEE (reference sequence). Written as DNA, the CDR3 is TGTGCCAGCAGCTCAGCCGGGACTAGCGGGGTGGAGACCCAGTACTTC. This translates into CASSSAGTSGVETQYF.

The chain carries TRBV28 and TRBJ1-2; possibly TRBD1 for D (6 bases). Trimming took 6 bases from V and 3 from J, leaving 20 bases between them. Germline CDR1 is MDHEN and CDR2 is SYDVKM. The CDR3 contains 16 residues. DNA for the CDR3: TGTGCCAGCAGCCGCGATGGACAGTATAGATACTATGGCTACACCTTC. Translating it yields CASSRDGQYRYYGYTF.

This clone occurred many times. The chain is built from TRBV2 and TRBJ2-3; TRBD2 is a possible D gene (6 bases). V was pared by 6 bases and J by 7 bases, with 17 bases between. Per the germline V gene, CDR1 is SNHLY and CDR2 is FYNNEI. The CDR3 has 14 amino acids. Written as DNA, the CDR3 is TGTGCCAGCAGGGCTGGAGGGCTAGCAAATACGCAGTATTTT. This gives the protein CASRAGGLANTQYF.

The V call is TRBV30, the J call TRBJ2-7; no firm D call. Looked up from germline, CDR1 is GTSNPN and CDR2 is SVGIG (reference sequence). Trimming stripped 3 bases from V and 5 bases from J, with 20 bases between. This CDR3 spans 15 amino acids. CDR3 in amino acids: CAWSPVRPPRNEQYF. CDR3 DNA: TGTGCCTGGAGCCCCGTCAGACCTCCGAGGAACGAGCAGTACTTC.

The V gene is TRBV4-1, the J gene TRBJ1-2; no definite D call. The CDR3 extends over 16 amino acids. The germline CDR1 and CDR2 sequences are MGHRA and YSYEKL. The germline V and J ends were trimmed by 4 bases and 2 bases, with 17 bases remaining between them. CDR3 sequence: CASSPPRKTGNYGYTF. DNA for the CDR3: TGCGCCAGCAGCCCACCCCGCAAGACGGGGAACTATGGCTACACCTTC.

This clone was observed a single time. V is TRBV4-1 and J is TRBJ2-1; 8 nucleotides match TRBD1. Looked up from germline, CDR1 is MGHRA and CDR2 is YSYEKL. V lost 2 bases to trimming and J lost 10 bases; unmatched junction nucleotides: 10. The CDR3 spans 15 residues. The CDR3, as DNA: TGCGCCAGCAGCCAACAGACCTCAGGGGGCCGAGAGCAGTTCTTC. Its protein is CASSQQTSGGREQFF.

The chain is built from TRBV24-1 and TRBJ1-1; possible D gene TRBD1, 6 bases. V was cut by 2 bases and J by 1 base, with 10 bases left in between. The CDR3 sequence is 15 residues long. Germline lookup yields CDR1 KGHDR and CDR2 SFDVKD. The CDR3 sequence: CATSDSRTANTEAFF. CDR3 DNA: TGTGCCACCAGTGATTCTCGGACAGCGAACACTGAAGCTTTCTTT.

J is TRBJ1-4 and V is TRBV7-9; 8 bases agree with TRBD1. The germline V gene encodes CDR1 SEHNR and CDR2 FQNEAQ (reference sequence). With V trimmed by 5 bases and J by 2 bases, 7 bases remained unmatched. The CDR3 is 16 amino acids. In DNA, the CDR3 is TGTGCCAGCAGCAACTCGGACAGGGCGACTAATGAAAAACTGTTTTTT. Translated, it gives CASSNSDRATNEKLFF.

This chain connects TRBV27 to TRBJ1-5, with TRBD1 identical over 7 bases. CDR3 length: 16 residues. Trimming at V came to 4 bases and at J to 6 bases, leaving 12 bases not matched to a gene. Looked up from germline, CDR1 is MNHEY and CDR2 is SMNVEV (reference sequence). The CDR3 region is CASSWRSGGNGQPQHF. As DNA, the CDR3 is TGTGCCAGCAGTTGGCGATCAGGGGGGAACGGTCAGCCCCAGCATTTT.

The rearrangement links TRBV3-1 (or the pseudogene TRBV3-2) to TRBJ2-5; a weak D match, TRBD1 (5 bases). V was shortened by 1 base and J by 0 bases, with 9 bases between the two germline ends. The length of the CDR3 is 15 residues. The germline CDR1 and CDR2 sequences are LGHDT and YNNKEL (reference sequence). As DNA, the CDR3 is TGTGCCAGCAGCCAAGTTTACAGGTACCAAGAGACCCAGTACTTC. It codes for CASSQVYRYQETQYF.

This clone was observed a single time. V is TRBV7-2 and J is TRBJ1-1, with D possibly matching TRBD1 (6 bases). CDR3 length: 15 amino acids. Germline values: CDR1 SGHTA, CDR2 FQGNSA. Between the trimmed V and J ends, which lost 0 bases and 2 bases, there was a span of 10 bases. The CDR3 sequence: CASSLAQGKNTEAFF. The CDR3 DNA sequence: TGTGCCAGCAGCTTAGCGCAGGGGAAAAACACTGAAGCTTTCTTT.